What follows describes a single TCR beta chain. The target of this receptor is not known. The input lacks base qualities; no much larger clone sits a single base away. These data originate in a study of blood T cell repertoires in COVID-19 (dated by TCRdb to 2018 to 2021). Study-wide context: The collaborator samples originated in the United States, Italy and Spain and spanned the acute and convalescent phases of COVID-19. The material from the prospective study consisted of cDNA or gDNA derived from T cells, B-cell-depleted T cells, or PBMCs. Deeply sampled blood TCRbeta repertoires from subjects exposed to, actively infected with, or recovered from COVID-19 were included in the dataset. The repertoires were made available in a free public database intended to serve as a resource for research on the immune response to SARS-CoV-2. The samples were drawn from the first 160 participants of the ongoing ImmuneRACE study and from 1,254 subjects provided by 6 global collaborators. Nearly every sample came with metadata listing a de-identified subject ID, COVID-19 status, age in years and sex. Where HLA class I and class II types were available, the types were taken from metadata supplied by the sample provider, not from assay-based typing.

Here is what the overall study found, with its caveats: The quantity of clinical and demographic metadata differed by source and by participant and was supplied without curation.

TCRbeta CDR3 regions were amplified from genomic DNA using the immunoSEQ Assay, a bias-controlled multiplex PCR. Per the source publication's procedure: Nucleated cell counts per sample were estimated from amplification of reference gene primers within the assay. To quantify the absolute abundance of each unique TCRbeta CDR3 rearrangement, sequence reads were collapsed and filtered. For each sample, productive Simpson clonality was calculated as the square root of Simpson's diversity index across productive rearrangements. TCRdb limited this immuneACCESS table to in-frame rearrangements with V and J called. A share of clones is missing; checked studies link under half to unresolved V genes, and the rest is unexplained. V and J calls and clone size are as listed in that table; D and trimming were resolved from the DNA. A total of more than 150,000 clones appear in this sample, about 90% of them only once. The biggest ten clones account for 3.5% to 4% of the sample.

Inclusive of the bounding cysteine and phenylalanine, the CDR3 is 15 residues long. Only the CDR3 part of the read is kept: 45 bases, read in frame from the first base. Relative to germline, V is missing 5 bases and J is missing 6 bases, with 8 bases of the junction outside any gene match. In the germline V gene (reference sequence), CDR1 corresponds to MNHNY and CDR2 to SVGAGI. Each collaborating institution followed its own protocols to collect whole blood in K2EDTA tubes. For TCRbeta analysis, collaborator samples were shipped as frozen whole blood, as isolated PBMCs, or as DNA extracted from either sample type.

Sequencing was done on a sample of peripheral blood. Here the chain combines TRBV6-6 and TRBJ1-5, with 9 central nucleotides matching TRBD1. The sequence was collected from an older woman with acute or convalescent COVID-19. The CDR3 amino acid sequence is: CASSPGTGQGQPQHF. At the DNA level, the sequence is TGTGCCAGCAGTCCGGGGACAGGGCAAGGTCAGCCCCAGCATTTT.